The present T cell receptor beta chain was sequenced within a study of blood T cell repertoires in COVID-19. CDR3 length: 11 amino acids. Between the trimmed V and J ends, which lost 6 bases and 3 bases, there was a span of 5 bases. The V gene's germline CDR1 is LGHNA and CDR2 YNFKEQ. Some clones are missing from TCRdb's copy, which holds only in-frame ones; the method was immunoSEQ multiplex PCR. The sample contains some 150,000 clones, more than 75% of which appear only once. V is TRBV4-2 and J is TRBJ2-5, with D hard to call. This sequence was found in a man aged 45-60 years with active COVID-19. Sequencing was done on a sample of peripheral blood. The CDR3 DNA sequence: TGTGCCAGCAGAGAGAAAGAGACCCAGTACTTC. Translated: CASREKETQYF.